This T cell receptor beta chain was identified during a study of CD8 T cells in ankylosing spondylitis (TCRdb year 2017). Broadly, across the study: T cell receptor beta repertoires were profiled in healthy donors and ankylosing spondylitis patients so that disease-linked TCR variants could be found. The full study cohort was made up of about 25 ankylosing spondylitis patients and 108 healthy donors. Peripheral blood was sampled, and synovial fluid was also collected from ankylosing spondylitis patients.

TCRdb records Illumina HiSeq 2500 as the sequencer. Quantitative 5'-RACE with molecular barcodes was the method used to prepare the TCR beta libraries. The authors processed their data as follows. To identify disease-linked TCR variants, a new computational method was used, one built on a probabilistic model of VDJ rearrangement. TCRdb reworked the public reads: Q25 trimming with fastp, MiXCR clone assembly, productive beta chains retained. CDR3 protein duplicates are merged, each entry listing the most common genes and DNA. It is TCRdb's table, rather than the study itself, that gives the V and J calls and clone size. Present in this sample are 300,000 to 400,000 distinct CDR3 sequences, under 15% of which were seen just once. The ten largest clones take up about 1% of the sample. V is reduced by 6 bases and J by 2 bases, leaving a spacing of 17 bases between them. Reading the germline V gene gives CDR1 MNHEY and CDR2 SVGEGT. From the cysteine through the phenylalanine, the CDR3 covers 16 amino acids. CDR3 DNA only is kept here, 48 bases in frame from base 1.

Summary of the overall study and its limitations: Some motif variants had previously been reported in the synovial fluid and blood of reactive arthritis patients, which suggests shared mechanisms of disease initiation. The disease-linked clones were reported as significantly enriched in matched synovial fluid samples from ankylosing spondylitis patients. A CD8+ phenotype was shown by the disease-linked clones, which were found at relatively low frequencies in peripheral blood. Blood from ankylosing spondylitis patients appeared to be characterized by a TCR beta motif made up of under 10 highly homologous amino acid variants.

As concerns this clonotype: Its antigen is still unknown. No quality values exist for individual bases; no much larger clone is one base distant.

The sequence was obtained from a male donor with ankylosing spondylitis or in good health (not recorded which). Sequenced input: blood, either unsorted or a sorted T cell fraction (not recorded which). The sequence is built from TRBV6-2 or TRBV6-3 and TRBJ1-5; a confident D gene designation cannot be given. CDR3 region: CASRGSSSSGNQPQHF. The DNA sequence is TGTGCCAGCAGAGGGAGTTCCAGCTCCGGCAATCAGCCCCAGCATTTT.